The 20 T cell receptor beta chains in this list originate from one sample, sequenced in a study of control samples from healthy donors and cancer patients. Method: immunoSEQ multiplex PCR; TCRdb's copy keeps in-frame clones and lacks some. The sample holds some 74,000 clones, about 83% seen once. Input material: blood. Source of these receptors: a man between 60 and 75 years old in good health.

This chain links TRBV7-9 with TRBJ2-2; possibly TRBD1 for D (5 bases). Germline CDR1 and CDR2: SEHNR and FQNEAQ (reference sequence). Trimming pared 6 bases from V and 1 base from J, leaving 9 bases between. CDR3 length: 14 residues. The CDR3 region has the DNA TGTGCCAGCAGTCCAGGGCTGAACACCGGGGAGCTGTTTTTT. Translation: CASSPGLNTGELFF. Based on the CDR3 plus reference TRBV7-9 and TRBJ2-2, the full variable domain is DTGVSQNPRHKITKRGQNVTFRCDPISEHNRLYWYRQTLGQGPEFLTYFQNEAQLEKSRLLSDRFSAERPKGSFSTLEIQRTEQGDSAMYLCASSPGLNTGELFFGEGSRLTVL.

The chain uses TRBV19 and TRBJ2-1; D uncertain. The V gene lost 0 bases and the J gene lost 10 bases, with 7 bases spanning the gap. The CDR3 has 12 amino acids. CDR1 and CDR2 from the germline V gene are LNHDA and SQIVND (reference sequence). The CDR3 DNA sequence: TGTGCCAGTAGTATAGATCTCCGGGAGCAGTTCTTC. Its protein is CASSIDLREQFF.

The rearrangement uses TRBV7-2 and TRBJ2-1; 16 nucleotides align to TRBD2. The CDR3 runs to 16 residues. Germline V gene lookup returns CDR1 SGHTA and CDR2 FQGNSA. The J segment lost 9 bases and the V segment lost 6 bases, leaving 8 bases of the junction unmatched. The CDR3 coding sequence is TGTGCCAGCAGAAAAGCCGGGACTAGCGGGAGGGGTGAGCAGTTCTTC. It specifies CASRKAGTSGRGEQFF.

The rearrangement uses TRBV6-4 and TRBJ2-1, with 9 bases lining up with TRBD2. The CDR3 runs 15 residues. Unmatched junction bases numbered 7, after V lost 2 bases and J lost 8 bases. Germline V gene sequence: CDR1 MRHNA, CDR2 SNTAGT. In DNA, the CDR3 is TGTGCCAGCAGTGACAGGGTAGCGGGAGTAGATGAGCAGTTCTTC. It yields the protein CASSDRVAGVDEQFF.

V is TRBV27 and J is TRBJ1-2; 9 nucleotides match TRBD1. V shed 6 bases, J shed 10 bases, and the junction held 9 bases outside the gene matches. The CDR3 is 13 amino acids. Germline CDR1 is MNHEY and CDR2 is SMNVEV (reference sequence). This CDR3 reads CASRPTGTGIYTF. CDR3 DNA: TGTGCCAGCAGACCGACCGGGACAGGGATCTACACCTTC.

The chain carries TRBV19 and TRBJ1-5; unclear D gene. The V and J ends lost 5 bases and 0 bases respectively, with 2 bases between them. The CDR3 has 12 residues. Germline V gene data show CDR1 as LNHDA and CDR2 as SQIVND (reference sequence). In DNA form, the CDR3 reads TGTGCCAGTAGTTTTAGCAATCAGCCCCAGCATTTT. It encodes CASSFSNQPQHF.

The chain is built from TRBV4-1 and TRBJ1-4; 7 bases line up with TRBD1. CDR1 is MGHRA, CDR2 YSYEKL, per germline. V lost 1 base to trimming and J lost 3 bases; unmatched junction nucleotides: 5. This CDR3 is 16 amino acids long. CDR3 sequence reads: CASSQGPGQANEKLFF. DNA of the CDR3: TGCGCCAGCAGCCAAGGCCCCGGACAGGCTAATGAAAAACTGTTTTTT.

J is TRBJ2-3 and V is TRBV24-1, with a possible D match to TRBD2 (6 bases). The V gene lost 4 bases and the J gene lost 0 bases, with 16 bases spanning the gap. Germline CDR1 and CDR2: KGHDR and SFDVKD. There are 17 residues in the CDR3. CDR3 bases: TGTGCCACCAGTGACGGGGGTTGGGGCAGGAGCACAGATACGCAGTATTTT. This gives the protein CATSDGGWGRSTDTQYF.

This clone has only one observation. The CDR3 sequence is CASSYTGKGYNEQFF. In DNA, the CDR3 is TGTGCCAGCAGTTACACTGGGAAGGGGTACAATGAGCAGTTCTTC. This chain connects TRBV6-5 to TRBJ2-1; tentative D call: TRBD1 (5 bases). CDR3 length equals 15 residues. V dropped 2 bases and J dropped 4 bases, with 12 bases sitting between them. Germline V gene sequence: CDR1 MNHEY, CDR2 SVGAGI.

This chain's CDR3 is CASSILWIGGANVLTF. The CDR3 bases are TGTGCCAGTAGTATTCTTTGGATTGGGGGGGCCAACGTCCTGACTTTC. This chain uses TRBV19 with TRBJ2-6; D gene uncertain. CDR3 size: 16 residues. Trimming stripped 3 bases from V and 4 bases from J, with 13 bases between. Germline V gives CDR1 LNHDA, CDR2 SQIVND (reference sequence). The full variable domain, completed using reference TRBV19 and TRBJ2-6, is DGGITQSPKYLFRKEGQNVTLSCEQNLNHDAMYWYRQDPGQGLRLIYYSQIVNDFQKGDIAEGYSVSREKKESFPLTVTSAQKNPTAFYLCASSILWIGGANVLTFGAGSRLTVL.

This chain joins TRBV27 and TRBJ2-7; D may be TRBD1 or TRBD2 (7 bases each). CDR1 is MNHEY, CDR2 SMNVEV, per germline (reference sequence). The CDR3 totals 16 residues. The V gene lost 4 bases and the J gene lost 0 bases, with 16 bases spanning the gap. The CDR3 DNA is TGTGCCAGCAGTTCCCCAGGGAGGGACAGCTCCTACGAGCAGTACTTC. This translates into CASSSPGRDSSYEQYF.

As DNA, the CDR3 is TGTGCCAGCAGCTCAGGACTAGCGGGTCTTAAGGGAGATACGCAGTATTTT. Residues: CASSSGLAGLKGDTQYF. The rearrangement joins TRBV7-9 to TRBJ2-3; 11 bases agree with TRBD2. There are 17 residues in the CDR3. CDR1 and CDR2 from the germline V gene are SEHNR and FQNEAQ (reference sequence). The ends lost 4 bases at V and 5 bases at J; junction bases unmatched: 11.

The chain employs TRBV4-3 and TRBJ2-3; D remains unclear. The length of the CDR3 is 13 residues. CDR1 and CDR2 (germline): LGHNA, YSLEER. V was shortened by 5 bases and J by 2 bases, with 8 bases between the two germline ends. CDR3 residues: CASSIRATDTQYF. DNA for the CDR3: TGCGCCAGCAGCATTCGGGCCACAGATACGCAGTATTTT.

The rearrangement links TRBV5-1 to TRBJ2-3; 7 bases are shared with TRBD1. Germline CDR1 is SGHRS and CDR2 is YFSETQ. This CDR3 has 15 amino acids. With 4 bases clipped from V and 0 bases from J, the junction kept 5 bases outside the gene matches. CDR3 amino acids: CASSEGAISTDTQYF. CDR3 coding DNA: TGCGCCAGCAGCGAGGGGGCGATTAGCACAGATACGCAGTATTTT.

The CDR3 nucleotides read TGTGCCATCAGTCAAGGGGACGTCTCCTATGGCTACACCTTC. It specifies CAISQGDVSYGYTF. The chain carries TRBV10-3 and TRBJ1-2, with D perhaps TRBD1 (5 bases). CDR3 size: 14 residues. V lost 5 bases, J lost 4 bases, and 14 bases lay in between. Germline V gives CDR1 ENHRY, CDR2 SYGVKD.

The rearrangement joins TRBV5-8 to TRBJ1-5, with a possible D match to TRBD1 (5 bases). Germline CDR1 SGHTS, CDR2 YDEGEE. The CDR3 contains 15 residues. The V end lost 0 bases, the J end lost 9 bases, and 16 bases lay between the germline ends. The CDR3 loop is CASSLAGRVKGPQHF. CDR3 nucleotides: TGTGCCAGCAGCTTGGCGGGCAGGGTGAAAGGGCCCCAGCATTTT.

This sequence joins TRBV20-1 and TRBJ2-1, with D possibly TRBD2 on 6 matching bases. The germline CDR1 and CDR2 sequences are DFQATT and SNEGSKA (reference sequence). The CDR3 sequence is 12 residues long. Trimming stripped 3 bases from V and 6 bases from J, with 9 bases between. The CDR3 nucleotides read TGCAGTGCTAGTCTCGGGGGCAATGAGCAGTTCTTC. Its translation: CSASLGGNEQFF.

The chain couples TRBV15 to TRBJ1-4; possibly TRBD1 for D (5 bases). Per germline, CDR1 LNHNV and CDR2 YYDKDF (reference sequence). CDR3 length equals 16 residues. Deletions cut 3 bases from V and 7 bases from J, with 18 bases between. Here the CDR3 DNA reads TGTGCCACCAGCAGGCAATCATCGGGACGGGGTGAAAAACTGTTTTTT. Protein: CATSRQSSGRGEKLFF.

V is TRBV5-1 and J is TRBJ2-7; TRBD1 matches 10 bases. CDR1 and CDR2 from the germline V gene are SGHRS and YFSETQ. The V and J ends lost 4 bases and 5 bases, in that order; junction bases with no gene match: 15. This CDR3 has 17 residues. The CDR3 nucleotides are TGCGCCAGCAGCCCGAGGATCCAGGGACAGGGGACCCACGAGCAGTACTTC. Translation gives CASSPRIQGQGTHEQYF.

The CDR3 DNA reads as TGTGCCAGCAGTCTCTACAATGAGCAGTTCTTC. Protein: CASSLYNEQFF. The rearrangement uses TRBV2 and TRBJ2-1; D call uncertain. CDR3 length: 11 residues. Germline V gene sequence: CDR1 SNHLY, CDR2 FYNNEI. Trimming cost V 5 bases and J 3 bases, with 2 bases left between them.